This T cell receptor beta chain was found in a study of identical twins. The table lists this clonotype with a few counts. Its cognate antigen is unknown. Broader study findings: A lower insertion count was a feature of abundant cord blood beta clonotypes, with no such feature in memory repertoires.

TCRdb passed the 5' RACE reads through MiXCR, listing each CDR3 protein once. This repertoire shows approximately 670,000 distinct CDR3 sequences, around 6% found once; its top ten account for around 1.7%. Germline CDR1 KGHDR, CDR2 SFDVKD. The ends were cut back, 2 bases at V and 5 bases at J, with 15 bases in the middle. This CDR3 spans 15 amino acids. This sequence originates from a man aged 18 to 30 in good health. The rearrangement uses TRBV24-1 and TRBJ2-7; tentative D call: TRBD2 (5 bases). Source material: naive T cells sorted from blood. The CDR3 DNA reads as TGTGCCACCAGTGATTCGCTACTAGAGAGGGACGAGCAGTACTTC. This codes for CATSDSLLERDEQYF.